The next 27 T cell receptor beta chains were all read from a single sample in a study of shared clonotypes between healthy human individuals. Only in-frame clones appear in the TCRdb table, and some are missing; sequencing was by immunoSEQ multiplex PCR. The sample lists hundreds of thousands of clones; roughly 97% were seen once. The sequenced material came from naive CD4+ T cells sorted from blood. The subset is: CD45RA+ positively selected. Receptors originate from a woman between 25 and 40 years old in good health.

This chain connects TRBV4-1 to TRBJ2-7; 7 bases agree with TRBD2. Trimming took 1 base from V and 6 from J; bases not matched to a gene: 9. The length of the CDR3 is 15 residues. Germline values: CDR1 MGHRA, CDR2 YSYEKL. The CDR3 DNA reads as TGCGCCAGCAGCCAAGTGGCTAGCGGAGTTCGCGAGCAGTACTTC. It translates to CASSQVASGVREQYF.

The chain recombines TRBV7-3 with TRBJ2-5; D not resolved. The ends were cut back, 2 bases at V and 5 bases at J, with 12 bases in the middle. The CDR3 is 14 residues long. The germline gives CDR1 SGHTA, CDR2 FQGTGA. Here the CDR3 reads CASSLGSAGETQYF. Here the CDR3 DNA reads TGTGCCAGCAGCTTAGGGTCGGCCGGGGAGACCCAGTACTTC.

The V gene is TRBV19, the J gene TRBJ2-2; weak D call: TRBD1 (7 bases). V was pared by 6 bases and J by 4 bases, with 12 bases between. Germline V lookup: CDR1 LNHDA, CDR2 SQIVND (reference sequence). The CDR3 loop spans 14 amino acids. CDR3 nucleotide sequence: TGTGCCAGTAGGCGGGACAGCTTCACCGGGGAGCTGTTTTTT. Translating gives CASRRDSFTGELFF.

J is TRBJ2-3 and V is TRBV28, with D unresolved. The CDR3 covers 13 residues. The V end lost 5 bases, the J end lost 1 base, and 7 bases lay between the germline ends. Per the germline V gene, CDR1 is MDHEN and CDR2 is SYDVKM. The CDR3: CASSPMGTDTQYF. CDR3 bases: TGTGCCAGCAGTCCGATGGGCACAGATACGCAGTATTTT. Combining the CDR3 with reference TRBV28 and TRBJ2-3 gives the whole variable domain DVKVTQSSRYLVKRTGEKVFLECVQDMDHENMFWYRQDPGLGLRLIYFSYDVKMKEKGDIPEGYSVSREKKERFSLILESASTNQTSMYLCASSPMGTDTQYFGPGTRLTVL.

The rearrangement links TRBV5-1 to TRBJ2-7; D is possibly TRBD1 (5 bases). This CDR3 region has 14 residues. Trimming pared 3 bases from V and 6 bases from J, leaving 16 bases between. CDR1 SGHRS and CDR2 YFSETQ come from the germline V gene. DNA for the CDR3: TGCGCCAGCAGCTCCCTCCCTGGGGCGTCCGAGCAGTACTTC. This sequence encodes CASSSLPGASEQYF.

CDR3 nucleotide sequence: TGTGCCAGCAGCCCTCGACTAGCGGGAGGGCCAAAGTCCTCCTACGAGCAGTACTTC. Its translation: CASSPRLAGGPKSSYEQYF. The rearrangement uses TRBV7-2 and TRBJ2-7; 14 positions agree with TRBD2. CDR1 and CDR2 (germline): SGHTA, FQGNSA. This CDR3 region has 19 residues. With V trimmed by 5 bases and J by 0 bases, 12 bases remained unmatched.

This chain links TRBV10-3 with TRBJ2-1; 8 positions agree with TRBD2. The V and J ends lost 6 bases and 5 bases, in that order; junction bases with no gene match: 3. This CDR3 spans 13 amino acids. Germline V gene sequence: CDR1 ENHRY, CDR2 SYGVKD. CDR3 nucleotide sequence: TGTGCCATCAGAGGACTAGCCGACAATGAGCAGTTCTTC. Translating it yields CAIRGLADNEQFF.

This clone was seen just once. In DNA, the CDR3 is TGTGCCAGCAGCCCCGGGGGGTCGAACACTGAAGCTTTCTTT. It yields the protein CASSPGGSNTEAFF. The rearrangement uses TRBV28 and TRBJ1-1; D may be TRBD1 (5 bases). Germline assignment: CDR1 MDHEN and CDR2 SYDVKM. The V end was cut by 6 bases, the J end by 1 base, with 12 bases between. This CDR3 has 14 amino acids.

The chain combines TRBV7-9 with TRBJ2-1; TRBD2 matches at 9 bases. The CDR3 loop spans 13 amino acids. Germline CDR1 and CDR2: SEHNR and FQNEAQ (reference sequence). The V segment lost 4 bases and the J segment 7 bases; nucleotides outside the gene matches: 2. Here the CDR3 DNA reads TGTGCCAGCAGCTCTAGCGGGATAAATGAGCAGTTCTTC. Its protein is CASSSSGINEQFF. Full variable domain (remainder filled in from reference TRBV7-9 and TRBJ2-1): DTGVSQNPRHKITKRGQNVTFRCDPISEHNRLYWYRQTLGQGPEFLTYFQNEAQLEKSRLLSDRFSAERPKGSFSTLEIQRTEQGDSAMYLCASSSSGINEQFFGPGTRLTVL.

V is TRBV9 and J is TRBJ1-3, with TRBD1 as a possible D gene (5 bases). CDR3 length: 16 residues. Germline CDR1 reads SGDLS; CDR2 reads YYNGEE. The V end was cut by 0 bases, the J end by 2 bases, with 12 bases between. CDR3 sequence reads: CASSVGGHTAGNTIYF. The CDR3 DNA reads as TGTGCCAGCAGCGTAGGAGGACATACTGCTGGAAACACCATATATTTT.

The V and J genes are TRBV27 and TRBJ2-1; D not certain. This CDR3 region has 14 residues. Germline CDR1 and CDR2: MNHEY and SMNVEV (reference sequence). V was cut by 0 bases and J by 2 bases, with 5 bases left in between. The CDR3: CASSLSSAYNEQFF. CDR3 bases: TGTGCCAGCAGTTTATCGAGTGCCTACAATGAGCAGTTCTTC.

The rearrangement uses TRBV7-2 and TRBJ2-5; D unresolved. Per germline, CDR1 SGHTA and CDR2 FQGNSA. The CDR3 consists of 16 residues. The V gene lost 2 bases and the J gene lost 1 base, with 14 bases spanning the gap. CDR3 amino acids: CASSLTFDGIQETQYF. In DNA form, the CDR3 reads TGTGCCAGCAGCTTAACATTTGACGGAATCCAAGAGACCCAGTACTTC.

The genes are TRBV27 and TRBJ2-7; 10 bases match TRBD1. With 6 bases clipped from V and 7 bases from J, the junction kept 6 bases outside the gene matches. The CDR3 totals 13 residues. CDR1 is MNHEY, CDR2 SMNVEV, per germline (reference sequence). The CDR3 spells CASSKTGGGEQYF. DNA for the CDR3: TGTGCCAGCAGCAAGACAGGGGGCGGGGAGCAGTACTTC.

The J gene is TRBJ2-7, the V gene TRBV2, with D possibly matching TRBD2 (5 bases). CDR1 and CDR2 (germline): SNHLY, FYNNEI. Trimming removed 4 bases at V and 5 bases at J, with 15 bases between. The CDR3 covers 14 residues. The CDR3: CASSAVKGVHEQYF. The CDR3 nucleotides are TGTGCCAGCAGTGCCGTTAAGGGAGTACACGAGCAGTACTTC.

The rearrangement links TRBV28 to TRBJ2-7, with a weak D call TRBD2 (6 bases). The V gene's germline CDR1 is MDHEN and CDR2 SYDVKM. Trimming took off 10 bases at V and 4 bases at J, with 17 bases between the two ends. CDR3 length: 13 amino acids. Written as DNA, the CDR3 is TGTGCCACAACGTTTGGCGGGGTTTACGAGCAGTACTTC. It yields the protein CATTFGGVYEQYF.

The chain combines TRBV18 with TRBJ1-2, with a tentative D call TRBD1 (6 bases). Germline V gene lookup returns CDR1 KGHSH and CDR2 LQKENI. The CDR3 covers 14 residues. The V and J ends lost 2 bases and 5 bases respectively, with 12 bases between them. This CDR3 reads CASSPAGDEYGYTF. The CDR3, as DNA: TGTGCCAGCTCACCAGCAGGGGATGAGTATGGCTACACCTTC.

The chain joins TRBV7-8 to TRBJ2-7; possibly TRBD2 for D (6 bases). This CDR3 spans 14 amino acids. The germline V gene encodes CDR1 SGHVS and CDR2 FQNEAQ. V gave up 5 bases and J gave up 9 bases, with 20 bases separating them. CDR3 bases: TGTGCCAGCAGCCGGGACTTCGCGCGTGAGGGGCAGTACTTC. Translated, it gives CASSRDFAREGQYF.

This clone was recorded once. The rearrangement uses TRBV28 and TRBJ1-5, with D possibly matching TRBD1 (6 bases). CDR1 is MDHEN and CDR2 is SYDVKM in the germline V gene. The CDR3 length is 17 residues. The V end was cut by 6 bases, the J end by 6 bases, with 24 bases between. The CDR3 nucleotides read TGTGCCAGCAGCAACCCAGGGGACCCACGCCAGGGTCAGCCCCAGCATTTT. This encodes CASSNPGDPRQGQPQHF.

This clone was found once. This chain uses TRBV10-3 with TRBJ2-7, with 9 bases matching TRBD1. The CDR3 contains 15 residues. The V gene's germline CDR1 is ENHRY and CDR2 SYGVKD. With V trimmed by 6 bases and J by 2 bases, 8 bases remained unmatched. CDR3 DNA: TGTGCCATCAGACCGCGGGGACAGGGCACCTACGAGCAGTACTTC. It translates to CAIRPRGQGTYEQYF.

The chain carries TRBV6-4 and TRBJ2-1; 7 positions agree with TRBD1. The CDR3 loop spans 14 amino acids. J lost 6 bases, V lost 3 bases, and 5 bases had no gene match. Germline CDR1 and CDR2: MRHNA and SNTAGT. The CDR3 DNA reads as TGTGCCAGCAGTGAGATAGGGGGCTTCAATGAGCAGTTCTTC. It specifies CASSEIGGFNEQFF.

V gene TRBV6-1 combines with J gene TRBJ2-1; D is ambiguous. Trimming left V 6 bases short and J 9 bases short, with 6 bases between. CDR3 length: 10 residues. CDR1 MNHNS and CDR2 SASEGT come from the germline V gene. The CDR3 nucleotides read TGTGCCAGCAGCTATAGTGAGCAGTTCTTC. It is translated as CASSYSEQFF.

In regard to this clone: In the same sample, other DNA sequences code for this CDR3. The chain couples TRBV19 to TRBJ2-7; 7 bases fit TRBD1. The ends lost 3 bases at V and 3 bases at J; junction bases unmatched: 5. The CDR3 is made up of 14 amino acids. CDR1 and CDR2 (germline): LNHDA, SQIVND (reference sequence). For the CDR3, the DNA is TGTGCCAGTAGTATTCGGGACAGTTACTACGAGCAGTACTTC. Protein sequence: CASSIRDSYYEQYF.

The chain is built from TRBV18 and TRBJ1-3; D call uncertain. The ends were cut back, 1 base at V and 0 bases at J, with 13 bases in the middle. The CDR3 runs to 17 residues. Germline-derived CDR1 and CDR2 are KGHSH and LQKENI. The CDR3 sequence is CASSPQLMYNSGNTIYF. The CDR3 region has the DNA TGTGCCAGCTCACCACAACTCATGTACAACTCTGGAAACACCATATATTTT. Together with reference TRBV18 and TRBJ1-3, the CDR3 gives the full variable domain: NAGVMQNPRHLVRRRGQEARLRCSPMKGHSHVYWYRQLPEEGLKFMVYLQKENIIDESGMPKERFSAEFPKEGPSILRIQQVVRGDSAAYFCASSPQLMYNSGNTIYFGEGSWLTVV.

The chain joins TRBV28 to TRBJ1-3; D is possibly TRBD1 (5 bases). V lost 4 bases, J lost 8 bases, and 15 bases lay in between. The CDR3 loop spans 14 amino acids. Germline lookup yields CDR1 MDHEN and CDR2 SYDVKM. CDR3 nucleotides: TGTGCCAGCAGTTCACAGGACGGGCGGGACACCATATATTTT. Translating it yields CASSSQDGRDTIYF.

The genes are TRBV2 and TRBJ2-7; the D gene could be TRBD1 or TRBD2 (5 bases each). The CDR3 sequence is 14 residues long. Germline V gene sequence: CDR1 SNHLY, CDR2 FYNNEI. V lost 10 bases and J 0 bases, leaving 16 bases between the germline ends. The CDR3 nucleotides are TGTGCCACCGACCGGGACCTGAGCTCCTACGAGCAGTACTTC. Its protein is CATDRDLSSYEQYF.

About this clone: An end of the junction differs from the germline gene, which may be a read error. The chain links TRBV18 to TRBJ2-7; 8 bases are a match to TRBD1. Germline V lookup: CDR1 KGHSH, CDR2 LQKENI. CDR3 length equals 17 residues. The CDR3 loop reads CASSAPSSGGGRYEQYF. CDR3 sequence (DNA): TGTGCCAGCTCAGCACCTTCCTCAGGGGGCGGTAGGTACGAGCAGTACTTC.

The genes are TRBV7-9 and TRBJ2-1; 13 bases fit TRBD2. The CDR3 sequence is 15 residues long. Germline values: CDR1 SEHNR, CDR2 FQNEAQ (reference sequence). Trimming cost V 1 base and J 8 bases; bases outside gene matches: 2. CDR3 sequence: CASSLEGLAGYEQFF. The CDR3 DNA is TGTGCCAGCAGCTTAGAGGGACTAGCGGGGTATGAGCAGTTCTTC.